This T cell receptor (beta chain) stems from a study of shared clonotypes between healthy human individuals. Naive-designated CD8 cells lacked CD45RO, were positively enriched for CCR7, and omitted terminally differentiated effector memory CD45RA+ cells. Data came from immunoSEQ multiplex PCR; TCRdb stores just in-frame clones and leaves some out. The data contain about 2.1 million clones, 85% to 95% of them singletons. The V and J ends lost 4 bases and 8 bases respectively, with 21 bases between them. Germline-derived CDR1 and CDR2 are KGHSH and LQKENI. CDR3 length equals 16 residues. The gene calls are TRBV18 and TRBJ2-1, with D unresolved. The clonotype originates from a man in his late teens or twenties in good health. Some clones in this sample may be carry-over from other donors' samples. Source material: naive CD8+ T cells from PBMCs. The CDR3 DNA reads as TGTGCCAGCTCACGCTCAGCGCCTTCGCGGAGCGATGAGCAGTTCTTC. It is translated as CASSRSAPSRSDEQFF. Using reference TRBV18 and TRBJ2-1 for the parts outside the CDR3, the full variable domain is NAGVMQNPRHLVRRRGQEARLRCSPMKGHSHVYWYRQLPEEGLKFMVYLQKENIIDESGMPKERFSAEFPKEGPSILRIQQVVRGDSAAYFCASSRSAPSRSDEQFFGPGTRLTVL.